The TCR beta chain described here comes from a study of beta chain features in type 1 diabetes. Overall study results and limits: Type 1 diabetes patients showed a moderate but significant shortening of TCRB CDR3s in all four CD4+ subsets. VDJ junctions from type 1 diabetes patients carried fewer insertions and larger deletions.

Trimming took off 5 bases at V and 2 bases at J, with 14 bases between the two ends. The germline V gene has CDR1 LNHDA and CDR2 SQIVND (reference sequence). The CDR3 totals 15 residues. Only a few counts were recorded for this clone. Its antigen is unknown. Reverse transcription of all isolated RNA meant that expressed TCRB transcripts were sequenced. Assay used: immunoSEQ multiplex PCR; TCRdb lists only in-frame clones, some missing. The repertoire holds about 410,000 clones, with about 14% as singletons. The J gene is TRBJ2-3, the V gene TRBV19, with D unclear. This TCR was recovered from a man aged 30-40 years in good health. Sequencing input: naive CD4+ T cells from blood. The DNA of the CDR3 is TGTGCCAGTAGTCCCCTACGCGCAGCCACAGATACGCAGTATTTT. Its protein is CASSPLRAATDTQYF. The entire variable domain, with the rest obtained from reference TRBV19 and TRBJ2-3, is as follows: DGGITQSPKYLFRKEGQNVTLSCEQNLNHDAMYWYRQDPGQGLRLIYYSQIVNDFQKGDIAEGYSVSREKKESFPLTVTSAQKNPTAFYLCASSPLRAATDTQYFGPGTRLTVL.